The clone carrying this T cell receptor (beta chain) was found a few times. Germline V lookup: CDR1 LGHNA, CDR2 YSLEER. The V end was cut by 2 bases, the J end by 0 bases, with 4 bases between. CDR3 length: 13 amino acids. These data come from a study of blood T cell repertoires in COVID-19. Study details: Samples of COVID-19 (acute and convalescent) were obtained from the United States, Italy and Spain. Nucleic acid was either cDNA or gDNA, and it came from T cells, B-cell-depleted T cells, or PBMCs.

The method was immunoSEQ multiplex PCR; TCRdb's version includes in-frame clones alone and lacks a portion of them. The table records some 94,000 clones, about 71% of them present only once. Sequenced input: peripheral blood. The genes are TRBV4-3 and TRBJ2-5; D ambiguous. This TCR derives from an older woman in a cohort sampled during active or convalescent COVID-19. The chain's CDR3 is CASSQQYQETQYF. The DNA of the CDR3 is TGCGCCAGCAGCCAACAGTACCAAGAGACCCAGTACTTC.